The 15 T cell receptor beta chains listed next were all sequenced from one sample in a study of T-cell memory formation after mild COVID-19. TCRdb passed the 5' RACE reads through MiXCR, listing each CDR3 protein once. Counted here are about 350,000 distinct CDR3 sequences, roughly an eighth occurring once; the ten biggest clones make up about 20%. The sequenced material came from PBMCs or a T cell subset sorted from them (not recorded which). The receptors originated from a man between 18 and 29 years old who had mild COVID-19 (a few samples of this study predate the infection). Cell type and time point are not known.

This clonotype appeared a few times. The genes are TRBV7-2 and TRBJ2-3; a weak D match, TRBD2 (7 bases). The CDR3 has 15 amino acids. Germline V lookup: CDR1 SGHTA, CDR2 FQGNSA. Deletions cut 7 bases from V and 1 base from J, with 15 bases between. CDR3 sequence (DNA): TGTGCCAGCAAGGAGGGGGGGGAGCGCACAGATACGCAGTATTTT. Protein sequence: CASKEGGERTDTQYF.

The table lists this clonotype with many counts. The chain uses TRBV6-2 or TRBV6-3 and TRBJ2-4; 8 nucleotides match TRBD1. This CDR3 is 18 amino acids long. The ends lost 5 bases at V and 1 base at J; junction bases unmatched: 13. The germline V gene encodes CDR1 MNHEY and CDR2 SVGEGT. CDR3 in DNA: TGTGCCAGCAGTCCCAGGGGGCAATCTCCGCGGGCCAAAAACATTCAGTACTTC. Translating it yields CASSPRGQSPRAKNIQYF.

V and J are TRBV6-5 and TRBJ2-7; the D is unclear. The CDR3 contains 11 residues. Per the germline V gene, CDR1 is MNHEY and CDR2 is SVGAGI. Trimming took off 5 bases at V and 6 bases at J, with 8 bases between the two ends. CDR3 in amino acids: CASSDGSEQYV. The CDR3 DNA is TGTGCCAGCAGTGACGGTTCCGAGCAGTACGTC.

This sequence joins TRBV13 and TRBJ1-2, with TRBD1 identical over 8 bases. V lost 5 bases to trimming and J lost 8 bases; unmatched junction nucleotides: 7. Germline V gene sequence: CDR1 PRHDT, CDR2 FYEKMQ (reference sequence). The CDR3 sequence is 13 residues long. The CDR3: CASSRTGTEGYTF. DNA of the CDR3: TGTGCCAGCAGCAGGACAGGGACGGAAGGCTACACCTTC.

This clonotype has only a few counts. V and J are TRBV5-1 and TRBJ2-3, with 8 bases lining up with TRBD2. This CDR3 comprises 16 residues. Per germline, CDR1 SGHRS and CDR2 YFSETQ. Trimming took 4 bases from V and 3 from J; bases not matched to a gene: 10. The CDR3 reads CASSHYGTSGTDTQYF. CDR3 sequence (DNA): TGCGCCAGCAGCCACTACGGGACTAGTGGGACAGATACGCAGTATTTT.

J is TRBJ1-2 and V is TRBV5-1; D remains ambiguous. Germline V gene sequence: CDR1 SGHRS, CDR2 YFSETQ. V was shortened by 6 bases and J by 1 base, with 16 bases between the two germline ends. This CDR3 has 15 amino acids. The CDR3 nucleotides read TGCGCCAGCAAGGCAGCCACAAATTATAACTATGGCTACACCTTC. It translates to CASKAATNYNYGYTF.

In this sample, this clonotype turned up a few times. The V call is TRBV6-2 or TRBV6-3, the J call TRBJ1-1, with a tentative D call TRBD1 (6 bases). The V end was cut by 6 bases, the J end by 10 bases, with 21 bases between. CDR1 is MNHEY and CDR2 is SVGEGT in the germline V gene. The CDR3 spans 14 residues. CDR3 in amino acids: CASRNSQTGVLAFF. CDR3 DNA: TGTGCCAGCAGGAACAGTCAGACAGGCGTATTAGCTTTCTTT.

This clonotype was seen only a few times. This chain connects TRBV29-1 to TRBJ1-2; the D gene is possibly TRBD1 (5 bases). The V end was cut by 7 bases, the J end by 0 bases, with 18 bases between. The CDR3 loop spans 15 amino acids. Per the germline V gene, CDR1 is SQVTM and CDR2 is ANQGSEA. CDR3 region: CSAQAGADPNYGYTF. DNA of the CDR3: TGCAGCGCCCAGGCCGGGGCTGATCCTAACTATGGCTACACCTTC.

The genes are TRBV12-3 or TRBV12-4 and TRBJ1-5; weak D call: TRBD1 (6 bases). V lost 3 bases and J 0 bases, leaving 15 bases between the germline ends. The CDR3 is made up of 17 amino acids. This chain's CDR3 is CASSFNTGRHSNQPQHF. In nucleotides, the CDR3 is TGTGCCAGCAGTTTCAACACAGGGAGGCATAGCAATCAGCCCCAGCATTTT.

This rearrangement joins TRBV2 to TRBJ2-5; no firm D call. CDR1 is SNHLY and CDR2 is FYNNEI in the germline V gene. The CDR3 covers 14 residues. Trimming took off 8 bases at V and 2 bases at J, with 15 bases between the two ends. The CDR3, as DNA: TGTGCCAGCCCCGAAGGGATCAGACAAGAGACCCAGTACTTC. It codes for CASPEGIRQETQYF.

The J gene is TRBJ1-1, the V gene TRBV5-1, with D tentatively TRBD1 (5 bases). The CDR3 has 16 residues. V lost 0 bases and J lost 1, with 13 bases in between. CDR1 SGHRS and CDR2 YFSETQ come from the germline V gene. The CDR3 loop is CASSLVGRLSNTEAFF. The DNA of the CDR3 is TGCGCCAGCAGCTTGGTGGGACGGTTATCGAACACTGAAGCTTTCTTT.

The rearrangement uses TRBV2 and TRBJ1-1, with TRBD1 matching over 7 bases. The V segment lost 8 bases and the J segment 5 bases; nucleotides outside the gene matches: 8. Looked up from germline, CDR1 is SNHLY and CDR2 is FYNNEI. The CDR3 totals 13 residues. CDR3 protein: CASDRQGETEAFF. CDR3 DNA: TGTGCCAGCGACAGACAGGGAGAGACTGAAGCTTTCTTT.

The sample holds a few counts of this clonotype. An end of the junction does not agree with germline; a read error may underlie this. The chain uses TRBV18 and TRBJ2-7, with 7 bases that match TRBD2. This CDR3 comprises 12 residues. Germline V gene data show CDR1 as KGHSH and CDR2 as LQKENI. The CDR3 DNA reads TGTGCCAGCTCATCACCCGGGGGGGAGCAGTACTTC. It translates to CASSSPGGEQYF.

This CDR3 is CASSELGQNEQYF. In DNA, the CDR3 is TGCGCCAGCAGTGAGTTGGGCCAAAACGAGCAGTACTTC. This chain links TRBV10-1 with TRBJ2-7; D remains ambiguous. CDR1 and CDR2 from the germline V gene are WNHNN and SYGVQD (reference sequence). V was clipped by 1 base and J by 5 bases, with 9 bases between them. The CDR3 sequence is 13 residues long.

The V call is TRBV19, the J call TRBJ1-5; D remains ambiguous. V lost 0 bases and J lost 12, with 15 bases in between. Germline V CDR1 and CDR2: LNHDA, SQIVND (reference sequence). CDR3 length: 14 residues. DNA of the CDR3: TGTGCCAGTAGTATAGACAAACGTCGAATCGACCAGCATTTT. Amino acids: CASSIDKRRIDQHF.